The clone carrying this T cell receptor beta chain occurred a few times. Its antigen is not known. Germline loops: CDR1 SGHVS, CDR2 FNYEAQ. V was pared by 5 bases and J by 0 bases, with 12 bases between. This CDR3 region has 15 residues. After 5'RACE with constant-segment primers, TCR alpha and TCR beta cDNA libraries carrying sample barcodes and UMIs were obtained. TCRdb passed the 5' RACE reads through MiXCR, listing each CDR3 protein once. The sample yields about 150,000 distinct CDR3 sequences, 10% to 15% seen once. The data were taken from a study of T-cell memory formation after mild COVID-19. Study-wide results and caveats: Day 15 to 85 contracting clones showed balanced CD4/CD8; later expanders leaned CD4+.

The chain employs TRBV7-6 and TRBJ2-3; D assignment may be TRBD1 or TRBD2 (5 bases each). This clonotype was obtained from a man aged 18-30 years who had mild COVID-19 (a few samples of this study predate the infection). Cell type and time point are not known. The source material was PBMCs or a T cell subset sorted from them (not recorded which). The CDR3 nucleotides are TGTGCCAGCAGCCCCTCGGGGCCTAGCACAGATACGCAGTATTTT. Its translation is CASSPSGPSTDTQYF.